Presented here are 15 T cell receptor beta chains from one specimen sequenced in a study of T cell responses to AZD1222 COVID-19 vaccine. Libraries were prepared by immunoSEQ multiplex PCR; TCRdb keeps only in-frame clonotypes and omits some of them. The repertoire holds under 150,000 clones, with 93% as singletons. The sequencing used peripheral blood, collected on day 0 of AZD1222 vaccination. The origin of the receptors is an adult in good health.

Note on this clone: This same CDR3 is encoded by further DNA sequences in the sample. This rearrangement joins TRBV7-3 to TRBJ1-1; 7 nucleotides match TRBD1. CDR3 length equals 13 residues. The germline V gene has CDR1 SGHTA and CDR2 FQGTGA. After removal of 3 bases from V and 8 bases from J, the junction contained 6 bases not matched to a gene. CDR3 nucleotide sequence: TGTGCCAGCAGCTTGGACAGGCTTGCCGAAGCTTTCTTT. Protein sequence: CASSLDRLAEAFF.

The chain combines TRBV28 with TRBJ1-1; D is possibly TRBD1 (5 bases). The CDR3 contains 12 residues. The germline V gene has CDR1 MDHEN and CDR2 SYDVKM. The germline V and J ends were trimmed by 10 bases and 4 bases, with 13 bases remaining between them. As DNA, the CDR3 is TGTGCCACCCTACGAGGGGTCACTGAAGCTTTCTTT. This encodes CATLRGVTEAFF.

The gene calls are TRBV28 and TRBJ1-5; D gene unclear. CDR1 and CDR2 (germline): MDHEN, SYDVKM. This CDR3 contains 15 residues. Trimming removed 8 bases from V and 4 bases from J, with 18 bases in between. CDR3 sequence: CASSVSLGGNQPQHF. Here the CDR3 DNA reads TGTGCCAGCTCCGTGAGCCTAGGAGGAAATCAGCCCCAGCATTTT. Using reference TRBV28 and TRBJ1-5 for the parts outside the CDR3, the full variable domain is DVKVTQSSRYLVKRTGEKVFLECVQDMDHENMFWYRQDPGLGLRLIYFSYDVKMKEKGDIPEGYSVSREKKERFSLILESASTNQTSMYLCASSVSLGGNQPQHFGDGTRLSIL.

The chain recombines TRBV2 with TRBJ1-4; 9 bases align to TRBD1. CDR1 SNHLY and CDR2 FYNNEI come from the germline V gene. The CDR3 extends over 14 amino acids. V was clipped by 7 bases and J by 8 bases; unmatched bases: 8. In DNA, the CDR3 is TGTGCCAGCACTGAGGGGACAGGGAGGGAAAAACTGTTTTTT. The encoded protein is CASTEGTGREKLFF.

In this sample, this clone turned up once. The chain combines TRBV18 with TRBJ1-4; D is undetermined. Germline CDR1 and CDR2: KGHSH and LQKENI. Between the trimmed V and J ends, which lost 2 bases and 6 bases, there was a span of 7 bases. This CDR3 is built from 13 residues. The CDR3 nucleotides read TGTGCCAGCTCACCAGGAAAAGATGAAAAACTGTTTTTT. Translated, it gives CASSPGKDEKLFF.

V and J are TRBV11-3 and TRBJ2-7; no clear D gene. Trimming stripped 6 bases from V and 3 bases from J, with 12 bases between. CDR3 length equals 13 residues. Per germline, CDR1 SGHNT and CDR2 YENEEA. The CDR3 region has the DNA TGTGCCAGCAGTATATCGAGGATCTACGAGCAGTACTTC. This translates into CASSISRIYEQYF.

The chain joins TRBV18 to TRBJ1-2; 10 nucleotides align to TRBD1. Looked up from germline, CDR1 is KGHSH and CDR2 is LQKENI. There are 14 residues in the CDR3. The V gene end was trimmed by 9 bases and the J gene end by 5 bases; junction bases not matched to a gene: 9. The CDR3 spells CASSWGTGDYGYTF. The CDR3 DNA is TGTGCCAGTTCCTGGGGGACAGGGGATTATGGCTACACCTTC.

The chain uses TRBV28 and TRBJ1-5; the match to TRBD1 covers 8 bases. The germline CDR1 and CDR2 sequences are MDHEN and SYDVKM. This CDR3 is 15 amino acids long. V lost 4 bases and J lost 4; bases outside the gene matches: 6. In DNA, the CDR3 is TGTGCCAGCAGTTGGGGACAGGAAAGGAATCAGCCCCAGCATTTT. Translated, it gives CASSWGQERNQPQHF.

This sequence joins TRBV6-5 and TRBJ2-5; D unresolved. V shed 8 bases and J shed 7 bases, with 20 bases lying between them. Germline V CDR1 and CDR2: MNHEY, SVGAGI. The CDR3 has 14 amino acids. For the CDR3, the DNA is TGTGCCAGCTCCATCGAACGGGCTGGCGGGACCCAGTACTTC. Amino acid sequence: CASSIERAGGTQYF.

The chain carries TRBV19 and TRBJ1-5; D is unclear. Looked up from germline, CDR1 is LNHDA and CDR2 is SQIVND (reference sequence). CDR3 size: 15 residues. The V and J ends lost 5 bases and 7 bases respectively, with 18 bases between them. CDR3 DNA: TGTGCCAGTAGTCCCGTCAGGACCTCGAGGCAGCCCCAGCATTTT. This translates into CASSPVRTSRQPQHF.

V is TRBV2 and J is TRBJ1-5, with TRBD1 as a possible D gene (6 bases). Germline V gene lookup returns CDR1 SNHLY and CDR2 FYNNEI. CDR3 length equals 12 residues. Trimming took off 7 bases at V and 5 bases at J, with 9 bases between the two ends. CDR3 region: CASTTGYQPQHF. The CDR3 region has the DNA TGTGCCAGCACTACAGGGTATCAGCCCCAGCATTTT.

CDR3 bases: TGTGCCAGCAGCCATCGGACCGACCCGCGTGAGCAGTACTTC. As protein: CASSHRTDPREQYF. The chain employs TRBV7-9 and TRBJ2-7; D not certain. Trimming removed 5 bases at V and 7 bases at J, with 18 bases between. CDR1 and CDR2 from the germline V gene are SEHNR and FQNEAQ (reference sequence). There are 14 residues in the CDR3. Full variable domain (rest looked up from reference TRBV7-9 and TRBJ2-7): DTGVSQNPRHKITKRGQNVTFRCDPISEHNRLYWYRQTLGQGPEFLTYFQNEAQLEKSRLLSDRFSAERPKGSFSTLEIQRTEQGDSAMYLCASSHRTDPREQYFGPGTRLTVT.

In its sample, this clone was seen once. V is TRBV10-3 and J is TRBJ1-3, with 9 bases aligning to TRBD1. Germline CDR1 reads ENHRY; CDR2 reads SYGVKD. The J segment lost 0 bases and the V segment lost 6 bases, leaving 3 bases of the junction unmatched. This CDR3 region has 15 residues. CDR3 amino acids: CAIRSGQGSGNTIYF. CDR3 bases: TGTGCCATCAGATCGGGACAGGGCTCTGGAAACACCATATATTTT.

The gene calls are TRBV5-1 and TRBJ1-1, with a possible D match to TRBD1 (5 bases). CDR3 length equals 15 residues. Trimming took 7 bases from V and 2 from J, leaving 18 bases between them. Germline V gene data show CDR1 as SGHRS and CDR2 as YFSETQ. The CDR3 DNA is TGCGCCAGCTTCGACAGACTCAGAGGTAACACTGAAGCTTTCTTT. This encodes CASFDRLRGNTEAFF.

The chain uses TRBV30 and TRBJ1-2; D possibly corresponds to TRBD1 (5 bases). This CDR3 has 11 amino acids. Germline assignment: CDR1 GTSNPN and CDR2 SVGIG (reference sequence). The V and J ends lost 2 bases and 7 bases respectively, with 8 bases between them. CDR3 region: CAWSMGGGYTF. The CDR3 nucleotides are TGTGCCTGGAGTATGGGGGGTGGCTACACCTTC.